This paragraph covers one T cell receptor (beta chain) sequence. Its antigen is unidentified. Other DNA sequences in this specimen translate into the identical CDR3. This entry belongs to a study of shared clonotypes between healthy human individuals. General study points: Non-shared clonotypes displayed generation probabilities falling below those of clonotypes present in all four donors. Sampling covered blood only; tissue repertoires likely differ.

The CDR3 extends over 11 amino acids. The V gene lost 3 bases and the J gene lost 4 bases, with 4 bases spanning the gap. Looked up from germline, CDR1 is SEHNR and CDR2 is FQNEAQ (reference sequence). A CD45RA+ naive subset and a CD45RA-negative memory subset were split from CD4+ cells. Method: immunoSEQ multiplex PCR; TCRdb's copy keeps in-frame clones and lacks some. This repertoire shows some 2 million clones, 85% to 95% found once; its top ten account for 0.13%. The gene calls are TRBV7-9 and TRBJ2-7, with D hard to call. The sequence derives from a man aged 18 to 29 in good health. The sample taken for sequencing was naive CD4+ T cells sorted from blood. Subset meaning: CD45RA+ positively selected. The CDR3 region has the DNA TGTGCCAGCAGCTTGGAGTACGAGCAGTACTTC. Its protein is CASSLEYEQYF. Full variable domain (rest looked up from reference TRBV7-9 and TRBJ2-7): DTGVSQNPRHKITKRGQNVTFRCDPISEHNRLYWYRQTLGQGPEFLTYFQNEAQLEKSRLLSDRFSAERPKGSFSTLEIQRTEQGDSAMYLCASSLEYEQYFGPGTRLTVT.